The clone carrying this T cell receptor (beta chain) was recorded many times. Source study methods: Ranging from about 20,000 to 750,000, TCR counts per sample had a median value of approximately 99,000. MiXCR, applied by TCRdb to the RACE reads, yields one record per CDR3 protein. These V and J calls derive from TCRdb rather than the authors' analysis. Of some 80,000 distinct CDR3 sequences in the sample, 9.5% to 13% were seen once. As to time point: patch test 2, 6 weeks after DPC sensitization. Indicated treatment: therapeutic diphenylcyclopropenone sensitization with weekly scalp DPC. Blood collection happened ahead of applying each patch test. The template was total RNA from unfractionated whole blood. This entry belongs to a study of human T cells and chemical hapten exposure. Trimming took 0 bases from V and 4 from J, leaving 9 bases between them. This CDR3 region has 14 residues. CDR1 SGHVS and CDR2 FNYEAQ come from the germline V gene.

The sequence came from a man aged 18 to 29 with alopecia areata. Some clones in this sample may be carry-over from other donors' samples. The specimen comprised whole blood, sampled in connection with sensitization to the hapten diphenylcyclopropenone (DPC). The chain has TRBV7-6 and TRBJ1-1; D is unresolved. CDR3 residues: CASSLAVGGTEAFF. The CDR3 nucleotides read TGTGCCAGCAGCTTAGCCGTCGGTGGCACTGAAGCTTTCTTT.